Described below is a single TCR beta chain sequence and its context. Germline V lookup: CDR1 DFQATT, CDR2 SNEGSKA (reference sequence). V was shortened by 5 bases and J by 1 base, with 3 bases between the two germline ends. This CDR3 has 11 amino acids. This specimen belongs to a study of blood T cell repertoires in COVID-19. Method: immunoSEQ multiplex PCR; TCRdb's copy keeps in-frame clones and lacks some. The sample records roughly 240,000 clones, around 90% being singletons. This TCR was sampled from a woman in her 30s with acute COVID-19. This chain links TRBV20-1 with TRBJ1-3; D not certain. Sequenced material: PBMCs or T cells enriched from blood (not recorded which). The CDR3 is CSASSGNTIYF. In DNA form, the CDR3 reads TGCAGTGCTTCATCTGGAAACACCATATATTTT.